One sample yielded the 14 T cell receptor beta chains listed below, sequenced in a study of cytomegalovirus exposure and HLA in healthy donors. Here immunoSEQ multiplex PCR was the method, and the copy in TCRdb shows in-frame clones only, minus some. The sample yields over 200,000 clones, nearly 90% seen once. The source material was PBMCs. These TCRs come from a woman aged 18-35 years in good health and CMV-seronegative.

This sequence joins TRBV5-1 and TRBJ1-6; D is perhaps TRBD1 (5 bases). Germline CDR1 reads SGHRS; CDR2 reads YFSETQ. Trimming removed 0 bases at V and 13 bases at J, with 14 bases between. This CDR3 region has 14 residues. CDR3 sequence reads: CASSLVAAGGPLHF. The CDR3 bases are TGCGCCAGCAGCTTGGTGGCAGCCGGGGGGCCCCTCCACTTT.

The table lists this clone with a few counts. Here the CDR3 DNA reads TGTGCCAGCAGCGAGGGAAGGTTCGCTTCACCCCTCCACTTT. Translation gives CASSEGRFASPLHF. The V call is TRBV5-6, the J call TRBJ1-6; no clear D. Germline V gene lookup returns CDR1 SGHDT and CDR2 YYEEEE. V lost 4 bases to trimming and J lost 9 bases, with 14 bases between them. The CDR3 has 14 residues.

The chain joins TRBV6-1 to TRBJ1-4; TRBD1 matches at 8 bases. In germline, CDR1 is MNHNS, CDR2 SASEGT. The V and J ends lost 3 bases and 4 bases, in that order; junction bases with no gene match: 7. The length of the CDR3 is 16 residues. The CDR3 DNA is TGTGCCAGCAGTGACCCGAACAGGGGGGGTAATGAAAAACTGTTTTTT. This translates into CASSDPNRGGNEKLFF.

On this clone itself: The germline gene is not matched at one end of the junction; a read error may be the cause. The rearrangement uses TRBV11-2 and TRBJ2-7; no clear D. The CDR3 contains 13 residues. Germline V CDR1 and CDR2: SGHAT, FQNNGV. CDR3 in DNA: TGTGCCAGCAGCCTAGACCTAGGCTACGAGCAGTACTTC. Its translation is CASSLDLGYEQYF. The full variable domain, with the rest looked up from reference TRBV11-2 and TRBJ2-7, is EAGVAQSPRYKIIEKRQSVAFWCNPISGHATLYWYQQILGQGPKLLIQFQNNGVVDDSQLPKDRFSAERLKGVDSTLKIQPAKLEDSAVYLCASSLDLGYEQYFGPGTRLTVT.

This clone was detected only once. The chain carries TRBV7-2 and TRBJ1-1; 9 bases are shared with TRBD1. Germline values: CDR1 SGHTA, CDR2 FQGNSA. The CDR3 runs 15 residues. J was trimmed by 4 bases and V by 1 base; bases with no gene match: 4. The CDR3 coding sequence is TGTGCCAGCAGCTTAGGGGACAGGGTAACCACTGAAGCTTTCTTT. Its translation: CASSLGDRVTTEAFF.

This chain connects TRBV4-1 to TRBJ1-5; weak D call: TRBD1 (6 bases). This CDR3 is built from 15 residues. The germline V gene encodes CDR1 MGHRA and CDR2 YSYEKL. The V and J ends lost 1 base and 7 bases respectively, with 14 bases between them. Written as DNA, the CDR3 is TGCGCCAGCAGCCAAGCCACAGGGTCCAGGCAGCCCCAGCATTTT. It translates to CASSQATGSRQPQHF.

As DNA, the CDR3 is TGCGCCAGCAGCCGACAGGGTGGAGATTTAAATGGCTACACCTTC. Protein product: CASSRQGGDLNGYTF. The chain combines TRBV5-1 with TRBJ1-2; 7 bases agree with TRBD1. The CDR3 is made up of 15 amino acids. Germline-derived CDR1 and CDR2 are SGHRS and YFSETQ. The junction had 12 bases not matched to a gene; V was cut back by 4 bases and J by 6 bases. The entire variable domain, with the rest obtained from reference TRBV5-1 and TRBJ1-2, is as follows: KAGVTQTPRYLIKTRGQQVTLSCSPISGHRSVSWYQQTPGQGLQFLFEYFSETQRNKGNFPGRFSGRQFSNSRSEMNVSTLELGDSALYLCASSRQGGDLNGYTFGSGTRLTVV.

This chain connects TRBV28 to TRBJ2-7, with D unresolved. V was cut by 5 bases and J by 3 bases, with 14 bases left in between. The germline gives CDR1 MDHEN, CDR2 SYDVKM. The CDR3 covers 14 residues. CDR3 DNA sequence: TGTGCCAGCAGTCCCCCCTCTACCGGCTACGAGCAGTACTTC. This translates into CASSPPSTGYEQYF.

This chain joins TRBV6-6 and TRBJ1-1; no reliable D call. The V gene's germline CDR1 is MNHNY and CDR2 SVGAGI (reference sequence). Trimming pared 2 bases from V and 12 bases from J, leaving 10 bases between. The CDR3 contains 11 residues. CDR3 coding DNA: TGTGCCAGCAGTTACCAGGCGATGACTTTCTTT. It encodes CASSYQAMTFF.

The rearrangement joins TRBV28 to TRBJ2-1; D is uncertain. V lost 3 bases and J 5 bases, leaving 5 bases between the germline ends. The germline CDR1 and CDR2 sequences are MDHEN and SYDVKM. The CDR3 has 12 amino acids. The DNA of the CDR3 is TGTGCCAGCAGTTTTAGAGACAATGAGCAGTTCTTC. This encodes CASSFRDNEQFF. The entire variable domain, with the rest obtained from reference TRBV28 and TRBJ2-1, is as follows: DVKVTQSSRYLVKRTGEKVFLECVQDMDHENMFWYRQDPGLGLRLIYFSYDVKMKEKGDIPEGYSVSREKKERFSLILESASTNQTSMYLCASSFRDNEQFFGPGTRLTVL.

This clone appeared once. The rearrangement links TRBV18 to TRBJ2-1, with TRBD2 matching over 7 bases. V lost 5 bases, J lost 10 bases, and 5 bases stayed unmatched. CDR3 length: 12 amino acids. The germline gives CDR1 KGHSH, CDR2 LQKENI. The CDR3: CASSTRGGEQFF. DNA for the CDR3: TGTGCCAGCTCAACTAGGGGAGGGGAGCAGTTCTTC.

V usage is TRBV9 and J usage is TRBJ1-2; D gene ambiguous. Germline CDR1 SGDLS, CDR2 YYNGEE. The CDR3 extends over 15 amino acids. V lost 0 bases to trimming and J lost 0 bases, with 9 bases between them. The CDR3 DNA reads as TGTGCCAGCAGCGTAGGTCAGCGCACTAACTATGGCTACACCTTC. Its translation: CASSVGQRTNYGYTF.

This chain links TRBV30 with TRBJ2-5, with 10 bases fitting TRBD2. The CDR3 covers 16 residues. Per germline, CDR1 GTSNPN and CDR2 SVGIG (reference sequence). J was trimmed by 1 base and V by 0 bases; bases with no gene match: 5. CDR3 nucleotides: TGTGCCTGGAGTGTACATGAGCGGGGGGGCCAAGAGACCCAGTACTTC. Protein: CAWSVHERGGQETQYF.

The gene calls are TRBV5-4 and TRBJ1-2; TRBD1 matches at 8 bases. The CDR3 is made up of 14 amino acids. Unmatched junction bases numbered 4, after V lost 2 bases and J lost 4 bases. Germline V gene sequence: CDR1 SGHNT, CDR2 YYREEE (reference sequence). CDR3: CASSFAGGSYGYTF. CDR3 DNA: TGTGCCAGCAGCTTTGCAGGGGGCAGCTATGGCTACACCTTC. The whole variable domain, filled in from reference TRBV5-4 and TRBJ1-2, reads ETGVTQSPTHLIKTRGQQVTLRCSSQSGHNTVSWYQQALGQGPQFIFQYYREEENGRGNFPPRFSGLQFPNYSSELNVNALELDDSALYLCASSFAGGSYGYTFGSGTRLTVV.